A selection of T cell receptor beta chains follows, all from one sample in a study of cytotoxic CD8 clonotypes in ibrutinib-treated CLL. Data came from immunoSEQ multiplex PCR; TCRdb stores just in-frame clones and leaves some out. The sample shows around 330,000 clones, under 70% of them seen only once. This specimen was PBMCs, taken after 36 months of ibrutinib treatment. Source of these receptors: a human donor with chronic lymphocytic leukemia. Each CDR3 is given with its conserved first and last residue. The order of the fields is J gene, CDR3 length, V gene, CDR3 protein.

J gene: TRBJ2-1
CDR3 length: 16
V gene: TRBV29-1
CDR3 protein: CSVEGLAETSYNEQFF

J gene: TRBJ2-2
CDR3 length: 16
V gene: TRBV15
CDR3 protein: CATSSRTGKGTGELFF

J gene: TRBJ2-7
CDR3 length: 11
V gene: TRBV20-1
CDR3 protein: CSAGGRPEQYF

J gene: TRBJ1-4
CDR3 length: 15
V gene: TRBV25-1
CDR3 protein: CASGDRKTTNEKLFF

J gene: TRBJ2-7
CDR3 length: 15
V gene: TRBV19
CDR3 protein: CASSLIAGASYEQYF

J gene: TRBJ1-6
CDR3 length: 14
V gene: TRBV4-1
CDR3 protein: CASSQRGLDSPLHF

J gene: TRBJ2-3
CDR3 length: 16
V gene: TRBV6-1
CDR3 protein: CASSGKLALGTDTQYF

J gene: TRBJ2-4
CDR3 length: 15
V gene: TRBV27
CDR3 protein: CASSQTGKSKNIQYF

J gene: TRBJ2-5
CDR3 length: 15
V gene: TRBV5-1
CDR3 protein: CASSLPRGGQETQYF

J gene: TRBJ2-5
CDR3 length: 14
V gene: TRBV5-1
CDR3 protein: CASSLVGIQETQYF

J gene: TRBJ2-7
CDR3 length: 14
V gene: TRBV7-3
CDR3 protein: CASSPGVSSYEQYF

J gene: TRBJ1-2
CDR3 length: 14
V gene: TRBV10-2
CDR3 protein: CASSEGQGHYGYTF

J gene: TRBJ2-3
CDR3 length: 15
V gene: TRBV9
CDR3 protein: CASSVAPTVTDTQYF

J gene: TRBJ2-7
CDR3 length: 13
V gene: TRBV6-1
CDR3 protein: CASMRLSSYEQYF

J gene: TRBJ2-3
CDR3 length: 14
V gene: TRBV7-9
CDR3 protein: CASSLAKGVDTQYF

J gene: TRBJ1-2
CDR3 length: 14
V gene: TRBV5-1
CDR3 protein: CASSREQGRYGYTF

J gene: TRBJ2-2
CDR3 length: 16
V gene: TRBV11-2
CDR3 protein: CASSAGLAGGAGELFF

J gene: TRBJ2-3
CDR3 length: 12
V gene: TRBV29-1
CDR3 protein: CSAMISTDTQYF

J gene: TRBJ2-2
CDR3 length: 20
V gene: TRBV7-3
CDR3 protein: CASSLNAIVGTDTNTGELFF

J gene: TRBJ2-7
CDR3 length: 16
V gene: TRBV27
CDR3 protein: CASSFSGTGLTYEQYF

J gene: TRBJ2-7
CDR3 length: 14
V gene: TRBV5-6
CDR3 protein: CASSYRQGRSEQYF

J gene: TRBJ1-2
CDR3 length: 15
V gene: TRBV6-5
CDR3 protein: CASSYAIEQGAGYTF

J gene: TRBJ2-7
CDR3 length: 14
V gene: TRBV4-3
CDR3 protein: CASSQDSGLREQYF

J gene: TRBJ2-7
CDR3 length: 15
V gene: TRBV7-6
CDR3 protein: CASSLALQASYEQYF

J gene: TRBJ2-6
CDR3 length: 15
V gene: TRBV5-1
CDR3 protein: CASSPPVSGANVLTF

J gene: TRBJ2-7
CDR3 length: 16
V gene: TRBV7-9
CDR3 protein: CASSLVSGRADYEQYF

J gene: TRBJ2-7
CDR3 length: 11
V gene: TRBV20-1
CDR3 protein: CSSTRDYEQYF